One sample yielded the 7 T cell receptor beta chains listed below, sequenced in a study of blood T cell repertoires in COVID-19. Profiling relied on immunoSEQ multiplex PCR, and the TCRdb table lists in-frame clones only, not all of them. The data show fewer than 250,000 clones, with 87% seen just once and roughly 7.2% held by the top ten. Sequenced input: PBMCs or T cells enriched from blood (not recorded which). These receptors were obtained from a man aged 25 to 40 in a cohort exposed to, infected with or recovered from COVID-19 (not recorded which).

The V gene is TRBV9, the J gene TRBJ2-7; 8 nucleotides agree with TRBD2. Germline V lookup: CDR1 SGDLS, CDR2 YYNGEE. This CDR3 contains 14 residues. The V gene end was trimmed by 3 bases and the J gene end by 7 bases; junction bases not matched to a gene: 9. The CDR3 sequence is CASSGKAGAGEQYF. The CDR3 nucleotides read TGTGCCAGCAGCGGCAAAGCGGGAGCGGGAGAGCAGTACTTC.

The chain carries TRBV6-5 and TRBJ1-4, with D perhaps TRBD1 (6 bases). Germline-derived CDR1 and CDR2 are MNHEY and SVGAGI. There are 16 residues in the CDR3. V was trimmed by 2 bases and J by 4 bases, leaving 14 bases between them. The CDR3 reads CASSYDRLQSNEKLFF. CDR3 DNA: TGTGCCAGCAGTTACGACAGGCTGCAGAGTAATGAAAAACTGTTTTTT.

Worth noting for this clone: Other DNA sequences in this specimen translate into the identical CDR3. This chain links TRBV19 with TRBJ1-1; D remains ambiguous. Trimming pared 5 bases from V and 2 bases from J, leaving 9 bases between. The CDR3 is 13 amino acids. Germline assignment: CDR1 LNHDA and CDR2 SQIVND (reference sequence). The CDR3 here is CASSPQVNTEAFF. The CDR3, as DNA: TGTGCCAGTAGTCCTCAGGTTAACACTGAAGCTTTCTTT.

The chain carries TRBV27 and TRBJ2-7; 9 nucleotides align to TRBD1. The CDR3 runs to 14 residues. With 6 bases clipped from V and 2 bases from J, the junction kept 5 bases outside the gene matches. Germline V gene sequence: CDR1 MNHEY, CDR2 SMNVEV (reference sequence). The DNA of the CDR3 is TGTGCCAGCAGGAGGACAGGGGAGCCCTACGAGCAGTACTTC. Its protein is CASRRTGEPYEQYF.

V gene TRBV6-5 combines with J gene TRBJ1-4, with a tentative D call TRBD1 (6 bases). V lost 7 bases, J lost 3 bases, and 9 bases lay in between. Germline V lookup: CDR1 MNHEY, CDR2 SVGAGI. The CDR3 covers 13 residues. CDR3 nucleotide sequence: TGTGCCAGCAAGGGACACCCTAATGAAAAACTGTTTTTT. Its translation: CASKGHPNEKLFF.

The chain employs TRBV2 and TRBJ1-1; tentatively, D is TRBD1 (5 bases). The CDR3 runs 16 residues. V lost 4 bases and J 0 bases, leaving 15 bases between the germline ends. Germline CDR1 SNHLY, CDR2 FYNNEI. The DNA of the CDR3 is TGTGCCAGCAGTGGGAGGAGGGAGGGGATGAACACTGAAGCTTTCTTT. Translating it yields CASSGRREGMNTEAFF.

The rearrangement links TRBV5-8 to TRBJ2-7, with 7 bases lining up with TRBD2. With 2 bases clipped from V and 2 bases from J, the junction kept 7 bases outside the gene matches. The CDR3 length is 15 residues. Germline V gene sequence: CDR1 SGHTS, CDR2 YDEGEE. CDR3: CASSFEGLGTYEQYF. Written as DNA, the CDR3 is TGTGCCAGCAGCTTTGAAGGACTAGGAACCTACGAGCAGTACTTC.